This TCR beta chain was found in a study of T-cell reconstitution after alpha-beta-depleted transplantation in children. The study's findings and limits: It was reported that alpha-beta T cells came from several hundred expanded graft clones (about two months after transplant). High day-60 TCRbeta diversity in some patients came from surviving recipient T cells and thymic progenitors.

This clonotype was detected a few times. The target antigen is unknown. For TCRbeta, the library was prepared with unique molecular identifiers. MiXCR, applied by TCRdb to the PCR reads, yields one record per CDR3 protein. The table has fewer than 700,000 distinct CDR3 sequences, 10% to 15% seen once. The CDR3 contains 14 residues. V was shortened by 2 bases and J by 0 bases, with 5 bases between the two germline ends. The chain couples TRBV12-3 or TRBV12-4 to TRBJ1-3; no definite D call. Specimen: PBMCs, mostly from graft donor cells, collected 360 days after TCRalphabeta/CD19-depleted stem cell transplant. The clonotype originates from a male patient between 10 and 17 years old who had a stem cell transplant for acute myeloid leukemia, so the T cells may come from the graft donor. For the CDR3, the DNA is TGTGCCAGCAGTTTATCGAGCTCTGGAAACACCATATATTTT. Residues: CASSLSSSGNTIYF.